Below, 25 T cell receptor beta chains from the same sample are listed, as sequenced in a study of CD8 T cells in ankylosing spondylitis. Via MiXCR, TCRdb re-called the 5' RACE reads, giving one row per CDR3 protein. The top ten hold about 6.8% of the sample, which has a few hundred thousand distinct CDR3 sequences, roughly 10% seen once. The sample was blood, either unsorted or a sorted T cell fraction (not recorded which). These receptors originate from a male donor with ankylosing spondylitis or in good health (not recorded which).

J is TRBJ1-5 and V is TRBV7-6; D not resolved. The CDR3 length is 18 residues. CDR1 and CDR2 (germline): SGHVS, FNYEAQ. The germline V and J ends were trimmed by 3 bases and 4 bases, with 22 bases remaining between them. CDR3 coding DNA: TGTGCCAGCAGCTTTCCGTTCGGTAGAAACCGATTAAATCAGCCCCAGCATTTT. Protein: CASSFPFGRNRLNQPQHF.

The chain uses TRBV7-8 and TRBJ2-3; TRBD2 aligns across 9 bases. In germline, CDR1 is SGHVS, CDR2 FQNEAQ. The CDR3 totals 19 residues. Unmatched junction bases numbered 16, after V lost 5 bases and J lost 1 base. Here the CDR3 DNA reads TGTGCCAGCAGCAACGGGACCAGCGGGAGGTTGACTCGCACAGATACGCAGTATTTT. The encoded protein is CASSNGTSGRLTRTDTQYF.

This clonotype was seen a few times. V and J are TRBV18 and TRBJ2-2; no clear D. V was trimmed by 4 bases and J by 6 bases, leaving 18 bases between them. CDR1 is KGHSH, CDR2 LQKENI, per germline. The CDR3 runs 16 residues. CDR3 nucleotides: TGTGCCAGCTCACTCGGACGACCCGGCGGTCCCGGGGAGCTGTTTTTT. This translates into CASSLGRPGGPGELFF.

The rearrangement uses TRBV30 and TRBJ1-2; D remains ambiguous. The CDR3 has 12 residues. The V gene lost 7 bases and the J gene lost 0 bases, with 9 bases spanning the gap. Germline CDR1 reads GTSNPN; CDR2 reads SVGIG (reference sequence). CDR3: CAYAPANYGYTF. The CDR3 nucleotides are TGTGCCTATGCACCTGCTAACTATGGCTACACCTTC.

In its sample, this clonotype was seen many times. The chain couples TRBV5-1 to TRBJ2-7, with D unresolved. Trimming took 3 bases from V and 1 from J, leaving 8 bases between them. Germline V gene sequence: CDR1 SGHRS, CDR2 YFSETQ. The CDR3 sequence is 13 residues long. The CDR3 DNA reads as TGCGCCAGCAGCTACCCTGGTTCCTACGAGCAGTACTTC. Its translation: CASSYPGSYEQYF.

This clonotype was recorded at least ten times. The chain combines TRBV7-3 with TRBJ2-7, with D hard to call. Germline assignment: CDR1 SGHTA and CDR2 FQGTGA. The CDR3 covers 12 residues. Trimming shortened V by 8 bases and J by 5 bases, and 13 bases separated the two germline ends. The CDR3, as DNA: TGTGCCAGCTCAATAGGTTCGGACGAGCAGTACTTC. Its translation: CASSIGSDEQYF.

This clonotype was seen many times. V is TRBV5-1 and J is TRBJ2-3; 9 nucleotides agree with TRBD1. This CDR3 is 15 amino acids long. Germline lookup yields CDR1 SGHRS and CDR2 YFSETQ. V lost 0 bases and J lost 10; bases outside the gene matches: 9. CDR3 sequence (DNA): TGCGCCAGCAGCTTGGCCGGACAGGGGCATATTGCGCAGTATTTT. It encodes CASSLAGQGHIAQYF.

The chain couples TRBV20-1 to TRBJ2-1; D possibly matches TRBD1 or TRBD2 (5 bases each). The germline CDR1 and CDR2 sequences are DFQATT and SNEGSKA (reference sequence). The germline V and J ends were trimmed by 3 bases and 1 base, with 7 bases remaining between them. CDR3 length equals 13 residues. The chain's CDR3 is CSARWGSYNEQFF. DNA for the CDR3: TGCAGTGCTAGGTGGGGGTCCTACAATGAGCAGTTCTTC.

This clonotype occurred many times. The chain carries TRBV12-3 or TRBV12-4 and TRBJ2-7; 11 nucleotides agree with TRBD2. V was clipped by 6 bases and J by 1 base; unmatched bases: 5. The CDR3 sequence is 15 residues long. CDR3 DNA sequence: TGTGCCAGCAGGGGGGGGACTAGCGGTTCCTACGAGCAGTACTTC. Its translation is CASRGGTSGSYEQYF.

The table lists this clonotype with many counts. The chain carries TRBV6-5 and TRBJ1-1; D may be TRBD1 (5 bases). Germline V CDR1 and CDR2: MNHEY, SVGAGI. There are 13 residues in the CDR3. The V end was cut by 2 bases, the J end by 7 bases, with 11 bases between. This chain's CDR3 is CASSYGALGEAFF. DNA for the CDR3: TGTGCCAGCAGTTACGGGGCATTGGGTGAAGCTTTCTTT.

This clonotype was seen at least ten times. The chain uses TRBV5-1 and TRBJ2-2; TRBD2 is a possible D gene (7 bases). Per the germline V gene, CDR1 is SGHRS and CDR2 is YFSETQ. CDR3 length: 16 amino acids. V was cut by 3 bases and J by 5 bases, with 17 bases left in between. CDR3 residues: CASSSLGGGETGELFF. CDR3 nucleotides: TGCGCCAGCAGCTCCCTGGGAGGGGGAGAAACCGGGGAGCTGTTTTTT.

This clonotype was recorded a few times. V gene TRBV29-1 combines with J gene TRBJ1-1; D is uncertain. The CDR3 runs to 14 residues. Trimming took off 5 bases at V and 1 base at J, with 14 bases between the two ends. The germline V gene has CDR1 SQVTM and CDR2 ANQGSEA. The chain's CDR3 is CSVKTTGANTEAFF. The CDR3 DNA sequence: TGCAGCGTTAAAACCACCGGTGCGAACACTGAAGCTTTCTTT.

A few counts support this clonotype. CDR3 sequence (DNA): TGTGCCATCAGTGAGCGCACCAGAGCCGGGGAGCTGTTTTTT. Amino acids: CAISERTRAGELFF. This chain uses TRBV10-3 with TRBJ2-2; the D is unclear. There are 14 residues in the CDR3. Germline V gene data show CDR1 as ENHRY and CDR2 as SYGVKD. V shed 2 bases and J shed 6 bases, with 10 bases lying between them.

The sample holds a few counts of this clonotype. V gene TRBV29-1 combines with J gene TRBJ1-2; 7 nucleotides match TRBD1. This CDR3 has 15 residues. CDR1 is SQVTM and CDR2 is ANQGSEA in the germline V gene. The V segment lost 3 bases and the J segment 7 bases; nucleotides outside the gene matches: 14. The CDR3 loop reads CSVESETGKISGYTF. Here the CDR3 DNA reads TGCAGCGTTGAGAGCGAGACAGGGAAAATAAGTGGCTACACCTTC. Using reference TRBV29-1 and TRBJ1-2 for the parts outside the CDR3, the full variable domain is SAVISQKPSRDICQRGTSLTIQCQVDSQVTMMFWYRQQPGQSLTLIATANQGSEATYESGFVIDKFPISRPNLTFSTLTVSNMSPEDSSIYLCSVESETGKISGYTFGSGTRLTVV.

This clonotype was counted ten times or more. The chain carries TRBV12-3 or TRBV12-4 and TRBJ2-1; no firm D call. CDR3 length: 11 residues. Trimming took off 10 bases at V and 9 bases at J, with 13 bases between the two ends. In nucleotides, the CDR3 is TGTGCCACCGGAAGGAAGAGTGAGCAGTTCTTC. This translates into CATGRKSEQFF.

The table lists this clonotype with a few counts. V and J are TRBV27 and TRBJ2-1, with TRBD1 identical over 10 bases. Looked up from germline, CDR1 is MNHEY and CDR2 is SMNVEV (reference sequence). There are 13 residues in the CDR3. The ends lost 5 bases at V and 8 bases at J; junction bases unmatched: 3. The CDR3 is CASSRQGAYEQFF. The CDR3, as DNA: TGTGCCAGCAGTCGACAGGGGGCCTATGAGCAGTTCTTC.

This clonotype was picked up many times. V gene TRBV15 combines with J gene TRBJ1-5; no definite D call. Trimming took off 1 base at V and 5 bases at J, with 12 bases between the two ends. CDR3 size: 15 residues. Per the germline V gene, CDR1 is LNHNV and CDR2 is YYDKDF (reference sequence). CDR3 nucleotides: TGTGCCACCAGCAGAGGCAGTCGTTGGGATCAGCCCCAGCATTTT. Protein sequence: CATSRGSRWDQPQHF.

This clonotype was counted ten times or more. This sequence joins TRBV29-1 and TRBJ2-3; D is possibly TRBD1 (5 bases). CDR1 is SQVTM, CDR2 ANQGSEA, per germline. Between the trimmed V and J ends, which lost 5 bases and 1 base, there was a span of 16 bases. The CDR3 is 15 amino acids. CDR3 in amino acids: CSVRQPRWGTDTQYF. The CDR3 DNA reads TGCAGCGTTAGACAGCCACGCTGGGGCACAGATACGCAGTATTTT.

This clonotype was seen a handful of times. This chain joins TRBV7-9 and TRBJ1-1; 10 bases line up with TRBD1. This CDR3 region has 15 residues. The V gene's germline CDR1 is SEHNR and CDR2 FQNEAQ (reference sequence). With V trimmed by 2 bases and J by 7 bases, 7 bases remained unmatched. The CDR3 reads CASSLLRGQGSEAFF. CDR3 DNA: TGTGCCAGCAGCTTACTTCGGGGACAGGGGAGTGAAGCTTTCTTT.

The table lists this clonotype with many counts. The CDR3, as DNA: TGTGCCAGCAGTCTCGGGACAGCCCGATCTCTGAGGGCCAACGTCCTGACTTTC. Translation: CASSLGTARSLRANVLTF. The J gene is TRBJ2-6, the V gene TRBV12-3 or TRBV12-4; TRBD1 aligns across 7 bases. V lost 5 bases to trimming and J lost 5 bases; unmatched junction nucleotides: 15. CDR3 size: 18 residues.

This clonotype was seen ten or more times. This sequence joins TRBV4-1 and TRBJ1-4; D possibly corresponds to TRBD1 (5 bases). The V end lost 4 bases, the J end lost 5 bases, and 14 bases lay between the germline ends. The CDR3 is 15 residues long. The germline CDR1 and CDR2 sequences are MGHRA and YSYEKL. As DNA, the CDR3 is TGCGCCAGCAGCCGAGCAGGGACGGCGAATGAAAAACTGTTTTTT. This gives the protein CASSRAGTANEKLFF.

This clonotype showed up many times. The chain uses TRBV15 and TRBJ2-5; 9 bases are shared with TRBD2. Per germline, CDR1 LNHNV and CDR2 YYDKDF (reference sequence). J gave up 5 bases and V 8 bases, and 9 bases lay outside the gene matches. The CDR3 totals 14 residues. CDR3 sequence reads: CATRPAGGLETQYF. In DNA, the CDR3 is TGTGCCACCCGACCGGCGGGGGGGCTCGAGACCCAGTACTTC.

The sample holds many counts of this clonotype. The chain has TRBV7-9 and TRBJ1-1; TRBD1 matches at 8 bases. After removal of 4 bases from V and 4 bases from J, the junction contained 8 bases not matched to a gene. CDR1 and CDR2 from the germline V gene are SEHNR and FQNEAQ (reference sequence). This CDR3 contains 15 residues. CDR3 sequence reads: CASSSSGQGPTEAFF. CDR3 in DNA: TGTGCCAGCAGCTCGAGTGGACAGGGACCCACTGAAGCTTTCTTT.

This chain links TRBV20-1 with TRBJ2-3, with 7 bases fitting TRBD2. The CDR3 loop spans 15 amino acids. Germline CDR1 DFQATT, CDR2 SNEGSKA (reference sequence). With 1 base clipped from V and 4 bases from J, the junction kept 8 bases outside the gene matches. The CDR3 DNA follows: TGCAGTGCTAGAGTTGTGGGAGGGACCGCAGATACGCAGTATTTT. This translates into CSARVVGGTADTQYF.

This clonotype has at least ten counts. This chain connects TRBV5-1 to TRBJ2-2, with 11 bases matching TRBD1. This CDR3 is built from 17 residues. V lost 7 bases, J lost 7 bases, and 15 bases stayed unmatched. CDR1 and CDR2 (germline): SGHRS, YFSETQ. CDR3 sequence reads: CASRYTTWTGGFGELFF. The CDR3 bases are TGCGCCAGCCGATACACAACCTGGACAGGGGGCTTCGGGGAGCTGTTTTTT.